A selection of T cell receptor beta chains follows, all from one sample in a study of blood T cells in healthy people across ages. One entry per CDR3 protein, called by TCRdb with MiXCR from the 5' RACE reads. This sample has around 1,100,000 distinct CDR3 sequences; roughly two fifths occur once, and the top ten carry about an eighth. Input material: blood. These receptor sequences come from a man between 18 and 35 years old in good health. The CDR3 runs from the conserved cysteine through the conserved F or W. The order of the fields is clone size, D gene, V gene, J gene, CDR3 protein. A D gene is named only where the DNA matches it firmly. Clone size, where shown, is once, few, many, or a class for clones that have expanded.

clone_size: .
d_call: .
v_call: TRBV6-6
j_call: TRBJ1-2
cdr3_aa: CASSPMEASYGYTF

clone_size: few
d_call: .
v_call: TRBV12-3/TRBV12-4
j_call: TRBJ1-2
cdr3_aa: CASSSTGFRYTF

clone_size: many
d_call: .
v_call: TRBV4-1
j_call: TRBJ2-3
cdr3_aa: CASSSSSGGDTDTQYF

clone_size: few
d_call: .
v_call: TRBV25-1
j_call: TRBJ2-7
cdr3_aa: CASSEGRREQYF

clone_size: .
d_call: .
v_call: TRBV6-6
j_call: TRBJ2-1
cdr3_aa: CASSYATRDNEQFF

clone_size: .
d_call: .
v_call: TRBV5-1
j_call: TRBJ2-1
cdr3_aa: CASSSGGTNEQFF

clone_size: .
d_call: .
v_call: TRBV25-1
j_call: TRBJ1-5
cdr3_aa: CASSESGSILNQPQHF

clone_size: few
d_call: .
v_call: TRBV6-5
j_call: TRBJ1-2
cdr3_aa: CASSYSIATPNYGYTF

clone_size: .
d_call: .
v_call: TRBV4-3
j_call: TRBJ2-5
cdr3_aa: CASSQDRRGTQYF

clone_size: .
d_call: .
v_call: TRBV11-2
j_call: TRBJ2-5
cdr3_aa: CASSLVTGGQPYF

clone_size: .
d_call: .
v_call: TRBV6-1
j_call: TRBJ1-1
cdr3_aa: CASNRKGRDTEAFF

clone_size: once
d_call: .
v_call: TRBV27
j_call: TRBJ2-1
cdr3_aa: CAGQGPKGEQFF

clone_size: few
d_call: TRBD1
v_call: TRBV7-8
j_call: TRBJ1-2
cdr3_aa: CASSLGDSLYGYTF

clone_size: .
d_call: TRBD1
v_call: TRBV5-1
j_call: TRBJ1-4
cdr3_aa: CASSADGTGNEKLFF